This T cell receptor (beta chain) was recorded in a study of blood T cell repertoires in COVID-19. Measured with immunoSEQ multiplex PCR; TCRdb has only the in-frame clones, and not every one. The sample has 200,000 to 250,000 clones, less than 85% seen once. Trimming took 3 bases from V and 6 from J; bases not matched to a gene: 8. Germline V gene sequence: CDR1 KGHSH, CDR2 LQKENI. This CDR3 contains 16 residues. This clonotype was obtained from a man in his sixties who had recovered from COVID-19. The chain combines TRBV18 with TRBJ2-1; TRBD1 agrees at 10 bases. Sequences were obtained from PBMCs or T cells enriched from blood (not recorded which). The CDR3 reads CASSPQGTGALNEQFF. In nucleotides, the CDR3 is TGTGCCAGCTCACCCCAAGGGACAGGGGCCCTCAATGAGCAGTTCTTC.